The rows below give T cell receptor beta chains drawn from one sample of a study of blood T cell repertoires in COVID-19. Produced via immunoSEQ multiplex PCR; TCRdb's table is partial and in-frame only. This table holds 130,000 to 150,000 clones, about 87% found once. Sequenced sample: peripheral blood. The receptor set was obtained from a woman between 45 and 65 years old with acute or convalescent COVID-19. Each CDR3 is given with its conserved first and last residue. Each record gives: clone size, V gene, D gene, J gene, CDR3 DNA, CDR3 protein. A D gene is named only where the DNA matches it firmly. A clone size is listed for some rows: how often the clone was seen (once, few, many), or a class if it is expanded.

size: NA
V: TRBV3-1/TRBV3-2
D: NA
J: TRBJ1-2
DNA: TGTGCCAGCAGCCCGGAGGGGCGAGGCTACACCTTC
CDR3: CASSPEGRGYTF

size: NA
V: TRBV3-1/TRBV3-2
D: NA
J: TRBJ2-1
DNA: TGTGCCAGCAGCCCGAGAACGGGGAGTGACAATGAGCAGTTCTTC
CDR3: CASSPRTGSDNEQFF

size: NA
V: TRBV5-1
D: NA
J: TRBJ2-3
DNA: TGCGCCAGCAGCTTGGGGCCAACCCAATCCACAGATACGCAGTATTTT
CDR3: CASSLGPTQSTDTQYF

size: NA
V: TRBV13
D: TRBD1
J: TRBJ2-1
DNA: TGTGCCAGCAGCGACGTAGACAGGGGATTAAGAAATGAGCAGTTCTTC
CDR3: CASSDVDRGLRNEQFF

size: NA
V: TRBV27
D: TRBD2
J: TRBJ2-5
DNA: TGTGCCAGCAGTTTAAGGCTAGCGGCTGGGGTGGAGACCCAGTACTTC
CDR3: CASSLRLAAGVETQYF

size: NA
V: TRBV29-1
D: TRBD1
J: TRBJ1-5
DNA: TGCAGCGCTGGAGGGACAGGGGGAAGCAATCAGCCCCAGCATTTT
CDR3: CSAGGTGGSNQPQHF

size: few
V: TRBV7-6
D: TRBD2
J: TRBJ2-7
DNA: TGTGCCAGCAGCTTACCCGGACTAGCTAGCGTGGAGCAGTACTTC
CDR3: CASSLPGLASVEQYF

size: NA
V: TRBV9
D: NA
J: TRBJ2-1
DNA: TGTGCCAGCAGCGTAGGTGGGAGTGAGCAGTTCTTC
CDR3: CASSVGGSEQFF

size: NA
V: TRBV19
D: NA
J: TRBJ1-1
DNA: TGTGCCAGTAGTATCGGGGTTATAGGCACTGAAGCTTTCTTT
CDR3: CASSIGVIGTEAFF

size: few
V: TRBV30
D: NA
J: TRBJ1-3
DNA: TGTGCCTGGAGACTGATCGGAAACACCATATATTTT
CDR3: CAWRLIGNTIYF

size: NA
V: TRBV23-1
D: NA
J: TRBJ2-3
DNA: TGCGCCAGCAGTCAACCACGAGACTTAAACACAGATACGCAGTATTTT
CDR3: CASSQPRDLNTDTQYF

size: NA
V: TRBV10-3
D: NA
J: TRBJ1-6
DNA: TGTGCCAGGGGGGAGGGGATGTATAATTCACCCCTCCACTTT
CDR3: CARGEGMYNSPLHF

size: NA
V: TRBV6-5
D: NA
J: TRBJ1-2
DNA: TGTGCCACCTTAACGGGGGCTAACTATGGCTACACCTTC
CDR3: CATLTGANYGYTF

size: once
V: TRBV18
D: NA
J: TRBJ2-3
DNA: TGTGCCAGCTCATCTGCGGGGCCCCACACAGATACGCAGTATTTT
CDR3: CASSSAGPHTDTQYF

size: NA
V: TRBV19
D: NA
J: TRBJ2-7
DNA: TGTGCCAGTAGTAAGGACAGAATCAGTCGCGGTGAGCAGTACTTC
CDR3: CASSKDRISRGEQYF

size: NA
V: TRBV3-1/TRBV3-2
D: NA
J: TRBJ2-2
DNA: TGTGCCAGCAGCAGCCCTTTTTCCGGGGAGCTGTTTTTT
CDR3: CASSSPFSGELFF

size: once
V: TRBV19
D: TRBD1
J: TRBJ2-7
DNA: TGTGCCAGTAGTGGGGGACAGGGGGCGCGCTACGAGCAGTACTTC
CDR3: CASSGGQGARYEQYF

size: NA
V: TRBV5-1
D: NA
J: TRBJ1-5
DNA: TGCGCCAGCAGCTTGGGCGGGGACAATCAGCCCCAGCATTTT
CDR3: CASSLGGDNQPQHF

size: NA
V: TRBV6-5
D: TRBD1
J: TRBJ2-7
DNA: TGTGCCAGCAGTTACTCGACACAGGGGGCCCGGGAGCAGTACTTC
CDR3: CASSYSTQGAREQYF

size: NA
V: TRBV10-1
D: TRBD1
J: TRBJ2-4
DNA: TGCGCCAGCAGTGACTCGGGACAGGGAGGCAAAAACATTCAGTACTTC
CDR3: CASSDSGQGGKNIQYF

size: NA
V: TRBV5-1
D: TRBD1
J: TRBJ2-7
DNA: TGCGCCAGCAGCTTGGCCCCCCTGGACAGGGGATCCTACGAGCAGTACTTC
CDR3: CASSLAPLDRGSYEQYF

size: NA
V: TRBV28
D: TRBD2
J: TRBJ2-5
DNA: TGTGCCAGCAGTCCCGGACTAGCGGGAGCCACATCCCAAGAGACCCAGTACTTC
CDR3: CASSPGLAGATSQETQYF

size: NA
V: TRBV6-2/TRBV6-3
D: TRBD1
J: TRBJ1-2
DNA: TGTGCCAGCAGTTACCCCACAGGGGGCGCAAAGGACTATGGCTACACCTTC
CDR3: CASSYPTGGAKDYGYTF

size: NA
V: TRBV21-1
D: NA
J: TRBJ1-2
DNA: TGTGCCAGCAGCATGACAGGGACCCATGGCTACACCTTC
CDR3: CASSMTGTHGYTF

size: NA
V: TRBV10-3
D: NA
J: TRBJ1-1
DNA: TGTGCCATCAGTGAGTTCGGACCAGGGTTGGCGACTGAAGCTTTCTTT
CDR3: CAISEFGPGLATEAFF

size: NA
V: TRBV5-1
D: TRBD1
J: TRBJ1-5
DNA: TGCGCCAGCAGCTTGGATGACAGGGAGGCGCAGCCCCAGCATTTT
CDR3: CASSLDDREAQPQHF

size: NA
V: TRBV5-1
D: TRBD1
J: TRBJ2-7
DNA: TGCGCCAGCAGCCCGAGTCCGGGACAGGGGGCGAGTGAGCAGTACTTC
CDR3: CASSPSPGQGASEQYF

size: NA
V: TRBV19
D: NA
J: TRBJ2-7
DNA: TGTGCCAGTAGTCCCCACTTATCGTCGGGCTACGAGCAGTACTTC
CDR3: CASSPHLSSGYEQYF